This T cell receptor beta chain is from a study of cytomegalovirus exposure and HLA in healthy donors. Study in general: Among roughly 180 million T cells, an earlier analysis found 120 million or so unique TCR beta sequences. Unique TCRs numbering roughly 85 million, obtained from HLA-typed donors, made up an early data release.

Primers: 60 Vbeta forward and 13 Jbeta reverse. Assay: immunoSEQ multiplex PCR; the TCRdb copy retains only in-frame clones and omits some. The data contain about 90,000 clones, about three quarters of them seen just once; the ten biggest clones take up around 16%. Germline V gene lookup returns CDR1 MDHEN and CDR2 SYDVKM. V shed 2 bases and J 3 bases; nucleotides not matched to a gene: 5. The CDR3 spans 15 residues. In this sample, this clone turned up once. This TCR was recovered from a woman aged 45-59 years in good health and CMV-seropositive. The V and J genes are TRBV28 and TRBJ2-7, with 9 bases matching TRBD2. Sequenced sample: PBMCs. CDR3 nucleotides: TGTGCCAGCAGTTTAGAGGCGGGAGGGGACTACGAGCAGTACTTC. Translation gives CASSLEAGGDYEQYF. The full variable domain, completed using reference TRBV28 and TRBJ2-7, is DVKVTQSSRYLVKRTGEKVFLECVQDMDHENMFWYRQDPGLGLRLIYFSYDVKMKEKGDIPEGYSVSREKKERFSLILESASTNQTSMYLCASSLEAGGDYEQYFGPGTRLTVT.